Given below is one T cell receptor beta chain in context. What it binds is not known. This specimen belongs to a study of cytomegalovirus exposure and HLA in healthy donors. Study results and caveats: In an earlier analysis, most TCR beta V segments were productive about 87% or about 30% of the time.

Per germline, CDR1 LNHDA and CDR2 SQIVND (reference sequence). The CDR3 sequence is 14 residues long. The V segment lost 4 bases and the J segment 5 bases; nucleotides outside the gene matches: 4. It was with 60 Vbeta and 13 Jbeta primers that the PCR ran. Some clones are missing from TCRdb's copy, which holds only in-frame ones; the method was immunoSEQ multiplex PCR. The sample holds some 180,000 clones, under 85% seen once. This TCR was recovered from a woman younger than 30 in good health and CMV-seropositive. The rearrangement uses TRBV19 and TRBJ2-3; 9 nucleotides line up with TRBD1. Sequencing was done on a sample of PBMCs. This CDR3 reads CASSRDRVKDTQYF. In nucleotides, the CDR3 is TGTGCCAGTAGTAGGGACAGGGTAAAAGATACGCAGTATTTT.